The sequence of this T cell receptor beta chain was determined in a study of monozygotic twins with inflammatory bowel disease. After re-calling the 5' RACE reads, TCRdb lists one entry per CDR3 protein, DNA absent. The sample includes 120,000 to 150,000 distinct CDR3 sequences. As concerns this clonotype: Its antigen is still unknown.

Overall study findings and caveats: Patient-to-patient differences in immunosuppressive treatment may have added variability to the repertoires.

The CDR3 spans 12 residues. This sequence originates from a human donor with ulcerative colitis or Crohn's disease, or a healthy co-twin of an affected twin (not recorded which). The specimen sequenced was blood. The chain uses TRBV12-3 or TRBV12-4 and TRBJ2-7; TCRdb picks TRBD1, but there is no DNA to check that call. This CDR3 reads CASSTSKTGLYF.